The source of this T cell receptor beta chain is a study of OX40 agonist ivuxolimab in advanced cancers. Comment on this clone: Its antigen is not known.

General observations from the study: Antigens targeted by the expanded peripheral T cells were not determined.

TCRdb's copy holds only in-frame clones and misses some; the assay was immunoSEQ multiplex PCR. The top ten clones hold less than 3% of a sample with 60,000 to 85,000 clones, 89% of them seen once. The origin of this receptor is an adult with an advanced solid tumor such as melanoma, head and neck, liver or kidney cancer. Sequenced material: CD4+ or CD8+ T cells sorted from blood, taken in a trial of the OX40 agonist ivuxolimab.

The CDR3 sequence: CASSQEGRGAGKQFF. The CDR3 nucleotides read TGTGCCAGCAGCCAAGAGGGGCGCGGAGCGGGGAAGCAGTTCTTC. The chain uses TRBV4-2 and TRBJ2-1; 7 nucleotides match TRBD2. This CDR3 has 15 amino acids. The trim removed 0 bases at V and 11 bases at J, leaving 10 bases unmatched. CDR1 LGHNA and CDR2 YNFKEQ come from the germline V gene.